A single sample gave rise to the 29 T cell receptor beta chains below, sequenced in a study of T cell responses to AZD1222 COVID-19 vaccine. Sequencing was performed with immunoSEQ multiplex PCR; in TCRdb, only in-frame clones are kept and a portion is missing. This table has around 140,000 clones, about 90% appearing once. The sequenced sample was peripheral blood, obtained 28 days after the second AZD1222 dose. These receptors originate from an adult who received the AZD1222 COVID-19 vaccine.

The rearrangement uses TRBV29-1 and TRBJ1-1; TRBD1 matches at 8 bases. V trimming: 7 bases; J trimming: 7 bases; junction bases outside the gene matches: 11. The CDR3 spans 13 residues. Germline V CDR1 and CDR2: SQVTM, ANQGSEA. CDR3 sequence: CSARRQGANEAFF. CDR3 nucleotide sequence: TGCAGCGCCCGAAGGCAGGGGGCGAATGAAGCTTTCTTT.

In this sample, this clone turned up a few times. The CDR3 here is CASSGPGGSGDRGEQYF. DNA for the CDR3: TGTGCCAGCAGTGGCCCGGGAGGAAGCGGGGATCGGGGCGAGCAGTACTTC. The genes are TRBV2 and TRBJ2-7; 7 bases map to TRBD2. CDR1 and CDR2 (germline): SNHLY, FYNNEI. The V gene end was trimmed by 4 bases and the J gene end by 6 bases; junction bases not matched to a gene: 18. The CDR3 spans 17 residues.

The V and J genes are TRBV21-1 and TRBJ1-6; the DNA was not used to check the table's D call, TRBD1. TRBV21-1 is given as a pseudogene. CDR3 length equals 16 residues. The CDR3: CASSMKGRPYNSPLHF. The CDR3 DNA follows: TGTGCCAGCAGCATGAAGGGGCGGCCCTATAATTCACCCCTCCACTTT.

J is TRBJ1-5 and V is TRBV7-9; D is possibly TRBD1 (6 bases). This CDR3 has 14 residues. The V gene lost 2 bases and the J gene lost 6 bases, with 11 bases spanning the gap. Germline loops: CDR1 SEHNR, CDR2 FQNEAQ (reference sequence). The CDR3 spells CASSLQGQGQPQHF. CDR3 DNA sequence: TGTGCCAGCAGCTTACAGGGGCAGGGTCAGCCCCAGCATTTT.

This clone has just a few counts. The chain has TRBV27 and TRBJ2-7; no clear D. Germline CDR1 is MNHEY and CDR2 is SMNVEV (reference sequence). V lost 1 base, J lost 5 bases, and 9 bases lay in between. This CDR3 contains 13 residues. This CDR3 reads CASSLLARHEQYF. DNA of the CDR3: TGTGCCAGCAGTTTATTAGCCCGCCACGAGCAGTACTTC.

As DNA, the CDR3 is TGCGCCAGCAGTTTTGCGGGGGGGCAGTGTGAGCAGTTCTTC. The encoded protein is CASSFAGGQCEQFF. The V gene is TRBV10-1, the J gene TRBJ2-1, with 9 bases aligning to TRBD2. The V segment lost 5 bases and the J segment 9 bases; nucleotides outside the gene matches: 8. This CDR3 is built from 14 residues. From germline, CDR1 is WNHNN and CDR2 SYGVQD (reference sequence).

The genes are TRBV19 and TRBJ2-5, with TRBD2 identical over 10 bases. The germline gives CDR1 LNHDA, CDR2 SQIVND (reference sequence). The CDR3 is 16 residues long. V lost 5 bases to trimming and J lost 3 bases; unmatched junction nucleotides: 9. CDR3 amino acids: CASSSWTSGPEETQYF. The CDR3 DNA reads TGTGCCAGTAGTTCATGGACTAGCGGTCCTGAAGAGACCCAGTACTTC.

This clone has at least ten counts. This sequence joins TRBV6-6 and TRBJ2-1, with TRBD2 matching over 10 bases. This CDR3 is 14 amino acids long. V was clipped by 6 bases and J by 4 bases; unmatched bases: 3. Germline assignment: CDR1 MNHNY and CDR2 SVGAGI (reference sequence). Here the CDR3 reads CASSTSGDYNEQFF. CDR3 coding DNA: TGTGCCAGCAGCACTAGCGGGGATTACAATGAGCAGTTCTTC.

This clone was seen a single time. The CDR3 sequence: CASSPGTSEGYEQYF. As DNA, the CDR3 is TGTGCCAGCAGCCCCGGGACTAGCGAGGGATACGAGCAGTACTTC. The chain employs TRBV27 and TRBJ2-7; 10 nucleotides match TRBD2. Germline V lookup: CDR1 MNHEY, CDR2 SMNVEV (reference sequence). The J segment lost 4 bases and the V segment lost 6 bases, leaving 9 bases of the junction unmatched. The CDR3 spans 15 residues.

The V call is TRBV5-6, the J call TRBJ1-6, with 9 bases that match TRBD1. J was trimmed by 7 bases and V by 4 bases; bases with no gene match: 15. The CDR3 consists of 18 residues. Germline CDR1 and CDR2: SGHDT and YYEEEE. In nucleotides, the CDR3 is TGTGCCAGCAGCCTGGCGGCCGGGACAGGGAACCTAAATTCACCCCTCCACTTT. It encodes CASSLAAGTGNLNSPLHF.

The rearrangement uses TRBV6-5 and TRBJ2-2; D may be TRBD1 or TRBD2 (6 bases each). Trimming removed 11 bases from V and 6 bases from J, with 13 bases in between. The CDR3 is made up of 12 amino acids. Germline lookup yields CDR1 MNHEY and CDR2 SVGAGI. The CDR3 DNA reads TGTGCCTCCACCCGGGGGCCCGGGGAGCTGTTTTTT. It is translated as CASTRGPGELFF.

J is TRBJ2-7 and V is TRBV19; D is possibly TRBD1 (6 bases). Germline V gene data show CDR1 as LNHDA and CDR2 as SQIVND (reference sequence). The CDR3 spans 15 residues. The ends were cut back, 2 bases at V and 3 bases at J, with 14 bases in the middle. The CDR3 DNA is TGTGCCAGTAGTATACAGGGACAACCGAACTACGAGCAGTACTTC. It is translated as CASSIQGQPNYEQYF.

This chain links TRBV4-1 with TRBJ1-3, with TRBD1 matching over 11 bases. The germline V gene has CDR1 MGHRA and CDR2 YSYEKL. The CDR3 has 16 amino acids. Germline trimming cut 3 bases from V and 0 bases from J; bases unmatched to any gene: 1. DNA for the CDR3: TGCGCCAGCAGCCATGGACAGGGGGCCTCTGGAAACACCATATATTTT. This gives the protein CASSHGQGASGNTIYF.

In nucleotides, the CDR3 is TGTGCCAGCAGCTCACCGGGACAGGGGGGCTATGGCTACACCTTC. It specifies CASSSPGQGGYGYTF. V gene TRBV5-4 combines with J gene TRBJ1-2, with 11 bases matching TRBD1. This CDR3 region has 15 residues. Germline loops: CDR1 SGHNT, CDR2 YYREEE (reference sequence). V shed 3 bases and J 4 bases; nucleotides not matched to a gene: 5.

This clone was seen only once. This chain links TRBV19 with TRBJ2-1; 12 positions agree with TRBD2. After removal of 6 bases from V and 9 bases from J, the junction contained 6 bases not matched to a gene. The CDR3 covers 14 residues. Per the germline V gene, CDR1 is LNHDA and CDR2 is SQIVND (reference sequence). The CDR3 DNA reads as TGTGCCAGTAGGGAACTAGCGGGAGGAGGTGAGCAGTTCTTC. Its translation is CASRELAGGGEQFF.

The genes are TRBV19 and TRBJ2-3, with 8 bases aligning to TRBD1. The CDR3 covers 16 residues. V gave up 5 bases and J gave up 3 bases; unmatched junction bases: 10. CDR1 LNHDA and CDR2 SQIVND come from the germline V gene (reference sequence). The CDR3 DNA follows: TGTGCCAGTAGTCCTACTCACAGGGGGGCTACAGATACGCAGTATTTT. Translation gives CASSPTHRGATDTQYF. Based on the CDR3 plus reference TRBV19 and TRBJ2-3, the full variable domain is DGGITQSPKYLFRKEGQNVTLSCEQNLNHDAMYWYRQDPGQGLRLIYYSQIVNDFQKGDIAEGYSVSREKKESFPLTVTSAQKNPTAFYLCASSPTHRGATDTQYFGPGTRLTVL.

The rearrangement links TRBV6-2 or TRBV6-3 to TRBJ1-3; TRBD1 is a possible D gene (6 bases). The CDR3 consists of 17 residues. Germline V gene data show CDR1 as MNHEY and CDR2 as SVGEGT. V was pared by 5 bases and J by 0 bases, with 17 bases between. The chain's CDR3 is CASSPLRQASSGNTIYF. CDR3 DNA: TGTGCCAGCAGTCCCCTCCGACAGGCGAGCTCTGGAAACACCATATATTTT.

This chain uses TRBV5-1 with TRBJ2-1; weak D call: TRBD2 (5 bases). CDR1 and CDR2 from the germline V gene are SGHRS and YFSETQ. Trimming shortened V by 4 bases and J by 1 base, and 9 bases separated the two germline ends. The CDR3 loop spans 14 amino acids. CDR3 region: CASSPGNSYNEQFF. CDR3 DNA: TGCGCCAGCAGCCCGGGAAATTCCTACAATGAGCAGTTCTTC. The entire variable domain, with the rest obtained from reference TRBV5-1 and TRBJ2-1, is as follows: KAGVTQTPRYLIKTRGQQVTLSCSPISGHRSVSWYQQTPGQGLQFLFEYFSETQRNKGNFPGRFSGRQFSNSRSEMNVSTLELGDSALYLCASSPGNSYNEQFFGPGTRLTVL.

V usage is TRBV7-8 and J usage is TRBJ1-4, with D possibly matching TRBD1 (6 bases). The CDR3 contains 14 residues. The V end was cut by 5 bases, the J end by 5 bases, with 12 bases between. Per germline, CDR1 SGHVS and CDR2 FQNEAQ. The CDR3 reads CASSRQDRNEKLFF. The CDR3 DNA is TGTGCCAGCAGCCGACAGGATAGGAATGAAAAACTGTTTTTT.

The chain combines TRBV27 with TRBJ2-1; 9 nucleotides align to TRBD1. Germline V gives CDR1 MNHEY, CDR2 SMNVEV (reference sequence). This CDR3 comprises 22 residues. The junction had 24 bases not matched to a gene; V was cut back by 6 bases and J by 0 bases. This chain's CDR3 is CASSDRGTGLPSFPTSYNEQFF. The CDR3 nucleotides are TGTGCCAGCAGCGACAGGGGGACCGGACTACCTTCATTTCCTACCTCCTACAATGAGCAGTTCTTC.

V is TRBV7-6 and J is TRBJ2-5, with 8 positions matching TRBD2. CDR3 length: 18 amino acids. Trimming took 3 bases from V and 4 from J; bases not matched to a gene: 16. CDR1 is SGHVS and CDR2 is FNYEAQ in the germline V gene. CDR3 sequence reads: CASSLGVSGGPAGETQYF. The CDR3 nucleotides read TGTGCCAGCAGCTTGGGCGTCAGCGGGGGCCCGGCAGGAGAGACCCAGTACTTC.

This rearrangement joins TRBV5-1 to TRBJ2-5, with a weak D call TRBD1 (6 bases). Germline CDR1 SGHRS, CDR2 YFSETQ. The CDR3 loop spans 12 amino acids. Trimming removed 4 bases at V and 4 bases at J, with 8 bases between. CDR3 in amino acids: CASSMGAETQYF. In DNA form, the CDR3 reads TGCGCCAGCAGCATGGGGGCAGAGACCCAGTACTTC.

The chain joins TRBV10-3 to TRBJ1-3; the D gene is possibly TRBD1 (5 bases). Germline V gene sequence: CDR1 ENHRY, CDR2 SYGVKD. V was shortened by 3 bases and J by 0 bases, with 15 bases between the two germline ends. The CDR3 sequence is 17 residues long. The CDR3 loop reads CAISDGQGQSSGNTIYF. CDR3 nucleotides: TGTGCCATCAGTGATGGGCAGGGCCAGAGCTCTGGAAACACCATATATTTT.

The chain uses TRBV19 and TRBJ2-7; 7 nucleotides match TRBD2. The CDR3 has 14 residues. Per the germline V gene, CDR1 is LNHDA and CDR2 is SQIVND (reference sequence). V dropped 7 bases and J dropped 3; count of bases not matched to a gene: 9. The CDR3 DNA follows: TGTGCCAGTATGGCCGGGACTACCAACTACGAGCAGTACTTC. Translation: CASMAGTTNYEQYF.

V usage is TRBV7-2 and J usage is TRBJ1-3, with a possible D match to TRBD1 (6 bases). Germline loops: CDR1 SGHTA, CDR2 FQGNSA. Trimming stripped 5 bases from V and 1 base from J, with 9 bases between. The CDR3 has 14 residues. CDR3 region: CASSDTGSGNTIYF. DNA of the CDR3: TGTGCCAGCAGCGACACAGGGTCTGGAAACACCATATATTTT.

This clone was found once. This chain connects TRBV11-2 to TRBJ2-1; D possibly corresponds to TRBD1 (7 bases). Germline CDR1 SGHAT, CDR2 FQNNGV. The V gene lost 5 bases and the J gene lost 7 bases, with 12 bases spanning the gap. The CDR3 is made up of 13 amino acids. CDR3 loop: CASSPGGTNEQFF. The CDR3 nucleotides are TGTGCCAGCAGCCCAGGGGGGACTAATGAGCAGTTCTTC.

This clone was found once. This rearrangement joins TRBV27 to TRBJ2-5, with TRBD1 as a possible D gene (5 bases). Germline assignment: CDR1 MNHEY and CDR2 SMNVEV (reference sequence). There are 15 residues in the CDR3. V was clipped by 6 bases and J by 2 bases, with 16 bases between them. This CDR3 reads CASSAARAGQETQYF. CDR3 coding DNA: TGTGCCAGCAGCGCAGCCCGGGCAGGGCAAGAGACCCAGTACTTC.

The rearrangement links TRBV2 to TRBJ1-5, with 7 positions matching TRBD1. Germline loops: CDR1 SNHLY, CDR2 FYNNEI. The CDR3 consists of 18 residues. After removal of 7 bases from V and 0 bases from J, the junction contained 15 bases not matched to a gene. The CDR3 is CASTFHRGQANSNQPQHF. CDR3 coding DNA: TGTGCCAGCACCTTTCACAGGGGTCAAGCCAATAGCAATCAGCCCCAGCATTTT.

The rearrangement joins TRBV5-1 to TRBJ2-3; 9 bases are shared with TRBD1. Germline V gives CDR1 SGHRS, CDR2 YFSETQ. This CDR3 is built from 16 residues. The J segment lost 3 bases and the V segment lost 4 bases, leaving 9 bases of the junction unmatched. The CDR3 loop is CASSQDRTGVTDTQYF. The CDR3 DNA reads TGCGCCAGCAGCCAAGATCGGACAGGGGTAACAGATACGCAGTATTTT.